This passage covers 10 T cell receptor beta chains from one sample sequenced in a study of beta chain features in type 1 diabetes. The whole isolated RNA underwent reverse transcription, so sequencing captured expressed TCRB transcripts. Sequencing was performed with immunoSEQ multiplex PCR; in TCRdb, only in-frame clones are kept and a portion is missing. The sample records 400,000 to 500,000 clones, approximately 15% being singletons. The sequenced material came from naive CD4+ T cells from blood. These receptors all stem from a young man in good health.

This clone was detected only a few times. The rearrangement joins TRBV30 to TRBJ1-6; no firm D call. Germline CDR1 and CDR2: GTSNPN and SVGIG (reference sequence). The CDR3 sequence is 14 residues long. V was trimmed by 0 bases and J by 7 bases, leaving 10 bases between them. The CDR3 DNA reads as TGTGCCTGGAGTGTACTTCAGGAGAATTCACCCCTCCACTTT. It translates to CAWSVLQENSPLHF.

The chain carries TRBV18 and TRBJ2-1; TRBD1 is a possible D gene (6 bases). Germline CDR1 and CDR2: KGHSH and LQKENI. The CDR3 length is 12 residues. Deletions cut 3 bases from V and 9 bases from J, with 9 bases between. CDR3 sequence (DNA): TGTGCCAGCTCACCGACAGGTCTTGAGCAGTTCTTC. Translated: CASSPTGLEQFF.

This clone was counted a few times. The CDR3 DNA reads as TGTGCCAGCAGTTACGGCCCAGGTGGTCAGCCCCAGCATTTT. Protein product: CASSYGPGGQPQHF. The chain is built from TRBV6-5 and TRBJ1-5; D not certain. V was shortened by 2 bases and J by 6 bases, with 11 bases between the two germline ends. There are 14 residues in the CDR3. CDR1 and CDR2 (germline): MNHEY, SVGAGI.

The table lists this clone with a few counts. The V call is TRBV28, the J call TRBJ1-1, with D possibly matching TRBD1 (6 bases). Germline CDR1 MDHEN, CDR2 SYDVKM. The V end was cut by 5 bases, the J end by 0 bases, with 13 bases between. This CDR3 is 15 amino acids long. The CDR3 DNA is TGTGCCAGCAGTCTGACTGACAGGCTGAACACTGAAGCTTTCTTT. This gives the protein CASSLTDRLNTEAFF.

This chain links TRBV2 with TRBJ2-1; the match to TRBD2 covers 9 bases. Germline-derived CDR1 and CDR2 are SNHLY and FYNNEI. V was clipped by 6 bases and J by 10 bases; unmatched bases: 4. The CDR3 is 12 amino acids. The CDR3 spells CASRGTSREQFF. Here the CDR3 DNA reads TGTGCCAGCAGAGGGACTAGCAGAGAGCAGTTCTTC.

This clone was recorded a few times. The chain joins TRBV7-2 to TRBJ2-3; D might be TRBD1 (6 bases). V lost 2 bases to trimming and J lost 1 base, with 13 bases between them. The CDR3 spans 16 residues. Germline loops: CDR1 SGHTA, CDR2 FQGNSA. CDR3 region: CASSLWQGQRTDTQYF. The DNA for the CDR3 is TGTGCCAGCAGCTTATGGCAGGGACAACGCACAGATACGCAGTATTTT.

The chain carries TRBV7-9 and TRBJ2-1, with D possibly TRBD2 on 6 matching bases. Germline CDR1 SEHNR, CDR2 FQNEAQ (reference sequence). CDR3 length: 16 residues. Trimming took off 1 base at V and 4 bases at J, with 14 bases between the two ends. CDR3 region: CASSLGVASAYNEQFF. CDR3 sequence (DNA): TGTGCCAGCAGCTTAGGTGTGGCTAGCGCATACAATGAGCAGTTCTTC.

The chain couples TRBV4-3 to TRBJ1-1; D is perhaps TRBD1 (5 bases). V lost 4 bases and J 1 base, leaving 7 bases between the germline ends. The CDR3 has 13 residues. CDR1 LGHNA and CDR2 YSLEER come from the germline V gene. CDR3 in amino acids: CASSRTGNTEAFF. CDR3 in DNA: TGCGCCAGCAGCCGCACAGGGAACACTGAAGCTTTCTTT.

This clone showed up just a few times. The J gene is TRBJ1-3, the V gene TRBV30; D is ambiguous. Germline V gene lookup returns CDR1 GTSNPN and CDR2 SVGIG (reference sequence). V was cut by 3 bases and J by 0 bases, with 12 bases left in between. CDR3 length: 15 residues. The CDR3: CAWSRRLDSGNTIYF. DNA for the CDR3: TGTGCCTGGAGCCGTAGACTGGACTCTGGAAACACCATATATTTT. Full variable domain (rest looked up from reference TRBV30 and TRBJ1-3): SQTIHQWPATLVQPVGSPLSLECTVEGTSNPNLYWYRQAAGRGLQLLFYSVGIGQISSEVPQNLSASRPQDRQFILSSKKLLLSDSGFYLCAWSRRLDSGNTIYFGEGSWLTVV.

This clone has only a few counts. The CDR3 here is CAISDRDSENEKLFF. For the CDR3, the DNA is TGTGCCATCAGTGACAGGGATTCTGAAAATGAAAAACTGTTTTTT. The chain is built from TRBV10-3 and TRBJ1-4, with D perhaps matching TRBD1 (5 bases). V shed 3 bases and J shed 5 bases, with 13 bases lying between them. Germline values: CDR1 ENHRY, CDR2 SYGVKD. The CDR3 covers 15 residues.